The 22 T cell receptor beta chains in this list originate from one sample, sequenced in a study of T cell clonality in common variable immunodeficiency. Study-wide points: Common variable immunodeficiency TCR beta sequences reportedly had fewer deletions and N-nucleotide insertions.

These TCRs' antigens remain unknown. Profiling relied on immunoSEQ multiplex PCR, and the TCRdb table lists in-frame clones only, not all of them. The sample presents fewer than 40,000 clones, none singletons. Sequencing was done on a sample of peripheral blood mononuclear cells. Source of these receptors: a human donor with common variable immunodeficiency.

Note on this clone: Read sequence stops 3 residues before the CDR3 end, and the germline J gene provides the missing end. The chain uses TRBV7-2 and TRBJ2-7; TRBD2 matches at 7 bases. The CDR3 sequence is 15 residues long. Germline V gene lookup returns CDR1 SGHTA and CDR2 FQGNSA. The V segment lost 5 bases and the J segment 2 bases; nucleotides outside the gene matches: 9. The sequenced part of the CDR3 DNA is TGTGCCAGCAGCGCCCAGACACGGGGGGCCTACGAG. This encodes CASSAQTRGAYE. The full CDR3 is CASSAQTRGAYEQYF.

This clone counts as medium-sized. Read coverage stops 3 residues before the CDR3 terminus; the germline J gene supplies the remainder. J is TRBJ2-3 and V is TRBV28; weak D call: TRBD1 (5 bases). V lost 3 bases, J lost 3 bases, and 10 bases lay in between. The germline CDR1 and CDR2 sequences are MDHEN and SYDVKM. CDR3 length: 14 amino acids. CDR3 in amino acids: CASSFLSGTDTQYF. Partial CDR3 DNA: TGTGCCAGCAGTTTTCTATCAGGGACAGATACG.

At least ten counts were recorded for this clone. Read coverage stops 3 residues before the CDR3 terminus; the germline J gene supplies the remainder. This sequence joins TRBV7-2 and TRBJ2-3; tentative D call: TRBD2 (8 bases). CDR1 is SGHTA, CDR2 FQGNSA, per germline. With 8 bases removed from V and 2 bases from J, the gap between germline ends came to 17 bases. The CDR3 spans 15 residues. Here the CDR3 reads CASEGGGRNTDTQYF. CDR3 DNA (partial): TGTGCCAGCGAAGGGGGCGGGAGGAACACAGATACG.

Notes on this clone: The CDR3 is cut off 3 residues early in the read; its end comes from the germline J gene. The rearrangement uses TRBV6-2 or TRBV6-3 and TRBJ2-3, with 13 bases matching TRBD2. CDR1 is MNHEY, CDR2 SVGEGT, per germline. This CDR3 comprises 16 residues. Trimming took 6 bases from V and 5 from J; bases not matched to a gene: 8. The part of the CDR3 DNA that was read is TGTGCCAGCAGCCGAAGACTAGCGGGAGGTGTAGATACG. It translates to CASSRRLAGGVDT. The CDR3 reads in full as CASSRRLAGGVDTQYF.

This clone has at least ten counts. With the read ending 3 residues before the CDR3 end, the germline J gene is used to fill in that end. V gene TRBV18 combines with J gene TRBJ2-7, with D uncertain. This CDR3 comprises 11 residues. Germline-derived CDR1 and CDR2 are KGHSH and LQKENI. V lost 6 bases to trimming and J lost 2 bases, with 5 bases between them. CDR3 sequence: CASSTAYEQYF. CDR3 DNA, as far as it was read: TGTGCCAGCTCCACTGCCTACGAG.

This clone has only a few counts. The CDR3 DNA, read in part, is TGTGCCAGTAGAAGCACAGGGGCGAAAGGGTCCTCTGGAAACACC. It codes for CASRSTGAKGSSGNT. The full-length CDR3 reads as CASRSTGAKGSSGNTIYF. The chain links TRBV19 to TRBJ1-3; 7 nucleotides match TRBD1. The CDR3 extends 3 residues past the end of the read, so its final part is completed from the germline J gene. Trimming cost V 6 bases and J 0 bases; bases outside gene matches: 14. The CDR3 spans 18 residues. From germline, CDR1 is LNHDA and CDR2 SQIVND (reference sequence).

This chain's CDR3 is CASSLGGTDQPQHF. CDR3 DNA (partial): TGTGCCAGCAGCTTAGGCGGCACCGATCAGCCC. The V and J genes are TRBV7-6 and TRBJ1-5; D is uncertain. The CDR3 goes on 3 residues after the read ends, and that part is filled in from the germline J gene. This CDR3 comprises 14 residues. Germline CDR1 SGHVS, CDR2 FNYEAQ. Trimming stripped 1 base from V and 5 bases from J, with 9 bases between. The whole variable domain, remainder taken from reference TRBV7-6 and TRBJ1-5, is GAGVSQSPRYKVTKRGQDVALRCDPISGHVSLYWYRQALGQGPEFLTYFNYEAQQDKSGLPNDRFSAERPEGSISTLTIQRTEQRDSAMYRCASSLGGTDQPQHFGDGTRLSIL.

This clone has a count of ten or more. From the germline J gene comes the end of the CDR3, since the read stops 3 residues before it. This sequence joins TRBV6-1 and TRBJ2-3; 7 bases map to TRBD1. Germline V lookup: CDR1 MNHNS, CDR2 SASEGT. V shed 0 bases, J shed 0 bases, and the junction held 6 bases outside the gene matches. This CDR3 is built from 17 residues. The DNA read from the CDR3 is TGTGCCAGCAGTGAAGCCAGGGGGACCATTAGCACAGATACG. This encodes CASSEARGTISTDT. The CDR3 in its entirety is CASSEARGTISTDTQYF.

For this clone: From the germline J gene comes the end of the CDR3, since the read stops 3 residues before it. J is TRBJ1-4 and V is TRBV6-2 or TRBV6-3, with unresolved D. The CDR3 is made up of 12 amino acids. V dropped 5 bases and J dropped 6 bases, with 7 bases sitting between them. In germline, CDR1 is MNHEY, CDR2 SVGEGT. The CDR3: CASSARDEKLFF. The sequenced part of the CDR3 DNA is TGTGCCAGCAGTGCACGGGATGAAAAA.

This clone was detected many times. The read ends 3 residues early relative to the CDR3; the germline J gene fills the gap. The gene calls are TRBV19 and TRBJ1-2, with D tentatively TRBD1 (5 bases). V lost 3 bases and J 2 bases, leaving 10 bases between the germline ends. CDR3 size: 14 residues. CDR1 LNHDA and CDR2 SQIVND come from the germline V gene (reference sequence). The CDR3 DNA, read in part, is TGTGCCAGTAGTATCGGGGGGGTCAACTATGGC. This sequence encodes CASSIGGVNYG. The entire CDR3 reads CASSIGGVNYGYTF.

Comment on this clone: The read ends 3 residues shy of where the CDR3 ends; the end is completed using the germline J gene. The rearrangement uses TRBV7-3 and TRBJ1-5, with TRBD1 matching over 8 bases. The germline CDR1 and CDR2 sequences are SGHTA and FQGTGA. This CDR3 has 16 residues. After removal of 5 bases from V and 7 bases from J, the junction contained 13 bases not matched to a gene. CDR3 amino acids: CASSLGAQGGRQPQHF. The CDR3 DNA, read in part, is TGTGCCAGCAGCCTAGGGGCACAGGGGGGAAGGCAGCCC.

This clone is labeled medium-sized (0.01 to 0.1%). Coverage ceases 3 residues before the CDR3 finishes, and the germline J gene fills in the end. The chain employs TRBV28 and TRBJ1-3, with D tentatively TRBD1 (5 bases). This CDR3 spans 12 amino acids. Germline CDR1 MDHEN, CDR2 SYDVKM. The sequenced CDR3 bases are TGTGCCAGCAGCCTGGGGCCGACCGCC. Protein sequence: CASSLGPTA. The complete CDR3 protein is CASSLGPTAIYF.

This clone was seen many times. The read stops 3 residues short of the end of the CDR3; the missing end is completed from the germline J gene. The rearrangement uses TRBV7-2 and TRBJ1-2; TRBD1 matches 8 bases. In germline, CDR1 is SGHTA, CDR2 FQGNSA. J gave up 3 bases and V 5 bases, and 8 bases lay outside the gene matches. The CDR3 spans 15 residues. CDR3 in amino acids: CASSPRTGRYYGYTF. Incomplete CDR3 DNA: TGTGCCAGCAGCCCGAGGACAGGGCGCTACTATGGC.

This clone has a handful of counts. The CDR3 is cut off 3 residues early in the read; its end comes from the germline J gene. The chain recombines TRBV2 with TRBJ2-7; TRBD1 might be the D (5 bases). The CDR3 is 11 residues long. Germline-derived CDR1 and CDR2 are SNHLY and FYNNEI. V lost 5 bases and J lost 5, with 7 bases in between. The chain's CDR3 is CASSSRDEQYF. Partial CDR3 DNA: TGTGCCAGCAGTAGCAGGGACGAG.

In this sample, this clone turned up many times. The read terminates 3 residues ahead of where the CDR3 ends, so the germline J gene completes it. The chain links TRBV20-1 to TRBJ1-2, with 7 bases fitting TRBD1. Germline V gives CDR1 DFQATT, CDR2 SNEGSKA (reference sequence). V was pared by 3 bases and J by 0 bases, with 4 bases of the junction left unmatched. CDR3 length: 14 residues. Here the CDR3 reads CSARRTGSNYGYTF. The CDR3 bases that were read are TGCAGTGCTAGGCGGACAGGATCTAACTATGGC.

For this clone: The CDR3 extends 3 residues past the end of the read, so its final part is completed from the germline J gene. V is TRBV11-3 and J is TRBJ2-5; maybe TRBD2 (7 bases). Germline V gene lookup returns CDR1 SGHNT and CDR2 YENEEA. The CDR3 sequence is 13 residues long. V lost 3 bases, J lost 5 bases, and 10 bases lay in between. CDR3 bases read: TGTGCCAGCAGCTTTGGGGGGGCCGAGACC. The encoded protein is CASSFGGAET. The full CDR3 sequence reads CASSFGGAETQYF.

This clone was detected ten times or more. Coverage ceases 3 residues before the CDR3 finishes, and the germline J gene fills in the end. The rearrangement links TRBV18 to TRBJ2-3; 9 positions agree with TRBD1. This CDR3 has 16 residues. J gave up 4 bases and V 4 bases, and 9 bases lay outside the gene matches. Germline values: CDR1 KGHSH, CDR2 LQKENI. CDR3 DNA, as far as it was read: TGTGCCAGCTCACGTCCGGGACAGGGTACGGCAGATACG. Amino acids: CASSRPGQGTADT. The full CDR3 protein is CASSRPGQGTADTQYF.

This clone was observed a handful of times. CDR3 sequence: CASRLEGPPGELFF. CDR3 DNA (partial): TGTGCCAGTAGGCTGGAGGGGCCCCCCGGGGAG. This chain links TRBV19 with TRBJ2-2, with D possibly matching TRBD2 (6 bases). Read coverage stops 3 residues before the CDR3 terminus; the germline J gene supplies the remainder. V gave up 6 bases and J gave up 6 bases, with 14 bases separating them. Germline values: CDR1 LNHDA, CDR2 SQIVND (reference sequence). This CDR3 has 14 amino acids.

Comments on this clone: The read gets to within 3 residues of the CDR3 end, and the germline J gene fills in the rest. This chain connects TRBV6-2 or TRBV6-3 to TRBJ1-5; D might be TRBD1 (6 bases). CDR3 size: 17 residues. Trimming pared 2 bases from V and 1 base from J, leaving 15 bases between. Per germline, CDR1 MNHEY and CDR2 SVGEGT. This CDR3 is CASSYEGVWLSNQPQHF. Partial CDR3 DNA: TGTGCCAGCAGTTACGAGGGGGTTTGGTTGAGCAATCAGCCC.

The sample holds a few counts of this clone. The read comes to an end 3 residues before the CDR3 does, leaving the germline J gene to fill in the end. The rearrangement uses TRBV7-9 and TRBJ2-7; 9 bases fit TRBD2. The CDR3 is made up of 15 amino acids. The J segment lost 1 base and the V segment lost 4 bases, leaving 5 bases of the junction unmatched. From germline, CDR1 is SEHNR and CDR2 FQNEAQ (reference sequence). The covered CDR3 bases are TGTGCCAGCAGCTCTAGACTAGCGGCATCCTACGAG. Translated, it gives CASSSRLAASYE. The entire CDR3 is CASSSRLAASYEQYF.

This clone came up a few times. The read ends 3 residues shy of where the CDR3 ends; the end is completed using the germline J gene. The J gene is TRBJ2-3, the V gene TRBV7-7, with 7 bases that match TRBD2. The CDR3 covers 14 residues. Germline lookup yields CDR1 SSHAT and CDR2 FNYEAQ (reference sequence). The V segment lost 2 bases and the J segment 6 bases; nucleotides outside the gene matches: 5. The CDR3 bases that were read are TGTGCCAGCAGCTTACCTAGCGGCCTCGATACG. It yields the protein CASSLPSGLDT. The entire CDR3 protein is CASSLPSGLDTQYF.

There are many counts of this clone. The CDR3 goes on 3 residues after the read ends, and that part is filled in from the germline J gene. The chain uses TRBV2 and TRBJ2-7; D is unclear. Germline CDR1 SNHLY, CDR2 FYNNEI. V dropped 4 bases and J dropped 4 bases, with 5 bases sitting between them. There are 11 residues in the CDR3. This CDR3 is CASSVGYEQYF. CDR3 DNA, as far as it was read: TGTGCCAGCAGTGTCGGGTACGAG.